The rows below give T cell receptor beta chains drawn from one sample of a study of spatial heterogeneity in lung cancer. A single record per CDR3 protein comes from TCRdb applying MiXCR to the 5' RACE reads. The sample holds about 27,000 distinct CDR3 sequences, less than 9% seen once. The sequenced sample was lung tumor tissue, obtained at surgery. The receptors derive from a male donor with early-stage non-small cell lung cancer. CDR3s include the opening cysteine and the closing phenylalanine or tryptophan. The D gene is left open where the match is weak. A row's size may be missing; if present it is once, few, many or a size class.

V gene	D gene	J gene	clone size	CDR3 DNA	CDR3 protein
TRBV6-1	.	TRBJ2-7	many	TGTGCCAGCCCAAGGGGCGGGGGCGAAGTGGAGCAGTACTTC	CASPRGGGEVEQYF
TRBV20-1	.	TRBJ1-1	few	TGCAGTGCTAGGTACGGAGGGGCTGGCACTGAAGCTTTCTTT	CSARYGGAGTEAFF
TRBV12-3/TRBV12-4	TRBD1	TRBJ2-7	few	TGTGCCAGCAGTATGGACAGGAGCTACACCTACGAGCAGTACTTC	CASSMDRSYTYEQYF
TRBV20-1	.	TRBJ2-7	many	TGCAGTGCTACATTCCGGTTTACAGGGATGGACGAGCAGTACTTC	CSATFRFTGMDEQYF
TRBV6-6	TRBD1	TRBJ2-7	.	TGTGCCAGCAGAGCGGCCGTGACAGGGGGCTACGAGCAGTACTTC	CASRAAVTGGYEQYF
TRBV10-3	TRBD1	TRBJ2-1	.	TGTGCCACCCGGGACAGTACCTACAATGAGCAGTTCTTC	CATRDSTYNEQFF
TRBV7-6	TRBD1	TRBJ1-5	many	TGTGCCAGCAGCACTGACAGGGGTCAGCCCCAGCATTTT	CASSTDRGQPQHF
TRBV5-1	.	TRBJ1-5	few	TGCGCCAGCAGCCGTGATGGGGGGGTCGGCAATCAGCCCCAGCATTTT	CASSRDGGVGNQPQHF
TRBV7-2	TRBD2	TRBJ2-5	.	TGTGCCAGCAGCTTAGGGTTACTAGCGGGGGTCCAAGAGACCCAGTACTTC	CASSLGLLAGVQETQYF
TRBV5-6	.	TRBJ2-7	medium-sized	TGTGCCAGCAGCTATGGACGGTTCTACGAGCAGTACTTC	CASSYGRFYEQYF
TRBV5-5	.	TRBJ1-1	.	TGTGCCAGCAGCCTGGTGGGGCCCATGAACACTGAAGCTTTCTTT	CASSLVGPMNTEAFF
TRBV20-1	.	TRBJ2-3	many	TGCAGTGCTAGAGATCAGGGCCAGACAGATACGCAGTATTTT	CSARDQGQTDTQYF